These 18 T cell receptor beta chains were sequenced from one sample in a study of shared clonotypes between healthy human individuals. The naive CD8 subset, CD45RO-negative cells positively selected for CCR7, excluded terminally differentiated effector memory CD45RA+ cells. Sequencing used immunoSEQ multiplex PCR; TCRdb keeps in-frame clones, though not all of them. Of about 2.1 million clones in the sample, 90% to 95% are singletons; the top ten hold 1.5% to 2%. The sequenced sample was naive CD8+ T cells from PBMCs. The source is a young man in good health. Some clones in this sample may be carry-over from other donors' samples.

The sample holds one count of this clone. The chain uses TRBV27 and TRBJ2-7; no clear D. The V gene's germline CDR1 is MNHEY and CDR2 SMNVEV (reference sequence). The CDR3 sequence is 13 residues long. V gave up 6 bases and J gave up 0 bases, with 9 bases separating them. The CDR3 sequence: CASRMSGSYEQYF. CDR3 DNA sequence: TGTGCCAGCAGGATGTCCGGCTCCTACGAGCAGTACTTC.

As for this clone: Other DNA sequences in the same sample also yield this CDR3. The J gene is TRBJ2-7, the V gene TRBV10-3, with 8 positions matching TRBD1. CDR3 length: 13 residues. Germline CDR1 reads ENHRY; CDR2 reads SYGVKD. V shed 6 bases and J 1 base; nucleotides not matched to a gene: 2. DNA for the CDR3: TGTGCCATCAGCGGACAGGGTTCCTACGAGCAGTACTTC. Its translation is CAISGQGSYEQYF.

This chain links TRBV29-1 with TRBJ2-1; D is perhaps TRBD2 (5 bases). The V gene's germline CDR1 is SQVTM and CDR2 ANQGSEA. This CDR3 region has 14 residues. The V end lost 8 bases, the J end lost 0 bases, and 14 bases lay between the germline ends. The CDR3 here is CSIHRGYSYNEQFF. The DNA of the CDR3 is TGCAGCATTCACCGCGGGTACTCCTACAATGAGCAGTTCTTC.

This clone was recorded only once. This chain links TRBV7-9 with TRBJ2-2, with D tentatively TRBD2 (5 bases). This CDR3 comprises 17 residues. Germline values: CDR1 SEHNR, CDR2 FQNEAQ (reference sequence). Trimming removed 2 bases from V and 0 bases from J, with 13 bases in between. The CDR3 DNA sequence: TGTGCCAGCAGCTTACCATCGGACTCCTCGAACACCGGGGAGCTGTTTTTT. It encodes CASSLPSDSSNTGELFF.

This clone came up once. The J gene is TRBJ2-7, the V gene TRBV11-2, with 8 bases that match TRBD2. This CDR3 comprises 13 residues. V gave up 8 bases and J gave up 2 bases; unmatched junction bases: 5. Germline CDR1 and CDR2: SGHAT and FQNNGV. For the CDR3, the DNA is TGTGCCAGCTCAACGGGAGGGGCCTACGAGCAGTACTTC. As protein: CASSTGGAYEQYF.

This chain joins TRBV5-4 and TRBJ2-4, with 9 bases that match TRBD2. CDR3 length: 16 residues. The junction had 8 bases not matched to a gene; V was cut back by 4 bases and J by 3 bases. Germline CDR1 is SGHNT and CDR2 is YYREEE (reference sequence). The CDR3 region has the DNA TGTGCCAGCAGCCCGCTTGCGGGAGGGGTCAAAAACATTCAGTACTTC. As protein: CASSPLAGGVKNIQYF.

The chain uses TRBV5-1 and TRBJ2-1; 9 positions agree with TRBD2. The CDR3 is made up of 16 amino acids. The trim removed 4 bases at V and 0 bases at J, leaving 5 bases unmatched. Germline V gives CDR1 SGHRS, CDR2 YFSETQ. The CDR3 region is CASSKGSGSSYNEQFF. In DNA form, the CDR3 reads TGCGCCAGCAGCAAGGGTAGCGGGAGCTCCTACAATGAGCAGTTCTTC. Based on the CDR3 plus reference TRBV5-1 and TRBJ2-1, the full variable domain is KAGVTQTPRYLIKTRGQQVTLSCSPISGHRSVSWYQQTPGQGLQFLFEYFSETQRNKGNFPGRFSGRQFSNSRSEMNVSTLELGDSALYLCASSKGSGSSYNEQFFGPGTRLTVL.

The V and J genes are TRBV7-9 and TRBJ2-7, with D uncertain. In germline, CDR1 is SEHNR, CDR2 FQNEAQ (reference sequence). V was shortened by 7 bases and J by 2 bases, with 6 bases between the two germline ends. The CDR3 length is 11 residues. The CDR3 loop reads CASTNAYEQYF. Here the CDR3 DNA reads TGTGCCAGCACCAATGCCTACGAGCAGTACTTC.

This rearrangement joins TRBV4-1 to TRBJ2-4; D gene ambiguous. Germline-derived CDR1 and CDR2 are MGHRA and YSYEKL. The V and J ends lost 0 bases and 0 bases respectively, with 12 bases between them. This CDR3 has 17 residues. The CDR3 DNA reads as TGCGCCAGCAGCCAAGATGACATAATAATAGCCAAAAACATTCAGTACTTC. Its protein is CASSQDDIIIAKNIQYF.

This chain uses TRBV7-2 with TRBJ1-1; 7 bases fit TRBD1. The germline CDR1 and CDR2 sequences are SGHTA and FQGNSA. The J segment lost 6 bases and the V segment lost 5 bases, leaving 9 bases of the junction unmatched. This CDR3 has 14 amino acids. The CDR3 sequence: CASSHLGQAPEAFF. CDR3 in DNA: TGTGCCAGCAGCCACCTTGGACAGGCCCCTGAAGCTTTCTTT.

The rearrangement joins TRBV7-6 to TRBJ2-7; no definite D call. The CDR3 length is 13 residues. V shed 1 base and J shed 2 bases, with 6 bases lying between them. Germline CDR1 and CDR2: SGHVS and FNYEAQ. The CDR3: CASSLGYAYEQYF. The CDR3 DNA reads TGTGCCAGCAGCTTAGGGTATGCCTACGAGCAGTACTTC.

The chain links TRBV7-9 to TRBJ2-1, with 9 bases that match TRBD2. Losses at the gene ends were 7 bases for V and 5 bases for J; bases not matched to a gene: 9. The CDR3 sequence is 15 residues long. Germline CDR1 SEHNR, CDR2 FQNEAQ (reference sequence). This CDR3 reads CASTPRGGRDNEQFF. As DNA, the CDR3 is TGTGCCAGCACCCCGCGTGGCGGGAGGGACAATGAGCAGTTCTTC.

The sample holds one count of this clone. This chain connects TRBV9 to TRBJ2-2, with 8 nucleotides matching TRBD2. This CDR3 has 15 residues. The germline gives CDR1 SGDLS, CDR2 YYNGEE. V lost 0 bases to trimming and J lost 6 bases; unmatched junction nucleotides: 4. CDR3 nucleotide sequence: TGTGCCAGCAGCGTAGTAAGCGGGAGACCCGGGGAGCTGTTTTTT. It translates to CASSVVSGRPGELFF.

The V and J genes are TRBV9 and TRBJ2-1, with D maybe TRBD2 (5 bases). Germline CDR1 is SGDLS and CDR2 is YYNGEE. The CDR3 is 16 amino acids. V was clipped by 0 bases and J by 0 bases, with 10 bases between them. CDR3 residues: CASSVDTGSSYNEQFF. CDR3 DNA: TGTGCCAGCAGCGTAGACACGGGATCCTCCTACAATGAGCAGTTCTTC. Based on the CDR3 plus reference TRBV9 and TRBJ2-1, the full variable domain is DSGVTQTPKHLITATGQRVTLRCSPRSGDLSVYWYQQSLDQGLQFLIQYYNGEERAKGNILERFSAQQFPDLHSELNLSSLELGDSALYFCASSVDTGSSYNEQFFGPGTRLTVL.

Points on this clone: Other DNA sequences within the sample encode an identical CDR3. The chain links TRBV27 to TRBJ2-7; no reliable D call. Germline V gene lookup returns CDR1 MNHEY and CDR2 SMNVEV (reference sequence). CDR3 size: 13 residues. V lost 5 bases and J 2 bases, leaving 10 bases between the germline ends. The CDR3 is CASSPSATYEQYF. CDR3 nucleotide sequence: TGTGCCAGCAGTCCTTCGGCTACCTACGAGCAGTACTTC.

In its sample, this clone was seen once. The chain recombines TRBV4-1 with TRBJ2-2, with TRBD2 matching 7 bases. The CDR3 length is 13 residues. V lost 7 bases, J lost 8 bases, and 7 bases stayed unmatched. Germline CDR1 and CDR2: MGHRA and YSYEKL. The CDR3 loop reads CASKWDYLGELFF. As DNA, the CDR3 is TGCGCCAGCAAGTGGGACTACTTAGGGGAGCTGTTTTTT.

The V call is TRBV28, the J call TRBJ1-5, with 7 bases that match TRBD1. J gave up 4 bases and V 5 bases, and 8 bases lay outside the gene matches. Germline lookup yields CDR1 MDHEN and CDR2 SYDVKM. CDR3 length equals 15 residues. DNA of the CDR3: TGTGCCAGCAGTATCCGGGACAGCCTTAATCAGCCCCAGCATTTT. It encodes CASSIRDSLNQPQHF.

This chain links TRBV5-4 with TRBJ2-7; 8 bases are shared with TRBD1. The CDR3 has 14 amino acids. Losses at the gene ends were 0 bases for V and 5 bases for J; bases not matched to a gene: 4. The germline V gene encodes CDR1 SGHNT and CDR2 YYREEE (reference sequence). The DNA of the CDR3 is TGTGCCAGCAGCTTGGACAGGGGGTCCCACGAGCAGTACTTC. Its protein product is CASSLDRGSHEQYF.